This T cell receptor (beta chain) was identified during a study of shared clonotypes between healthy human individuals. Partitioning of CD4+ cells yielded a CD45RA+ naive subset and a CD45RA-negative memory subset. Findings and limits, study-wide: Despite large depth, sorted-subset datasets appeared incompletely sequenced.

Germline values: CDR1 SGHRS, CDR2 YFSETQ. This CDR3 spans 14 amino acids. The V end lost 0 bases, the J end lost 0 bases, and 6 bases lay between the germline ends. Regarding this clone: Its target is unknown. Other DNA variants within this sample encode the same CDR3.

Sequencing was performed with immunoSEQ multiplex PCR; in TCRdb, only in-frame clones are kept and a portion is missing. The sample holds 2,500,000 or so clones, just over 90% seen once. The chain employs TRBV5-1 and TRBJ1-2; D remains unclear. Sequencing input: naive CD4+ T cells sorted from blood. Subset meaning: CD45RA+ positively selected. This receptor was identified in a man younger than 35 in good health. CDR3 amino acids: CASSLGQANYGYTF. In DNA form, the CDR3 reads TGCGCCAGCAGCTTGGGGCAGGCTAACTATGGCTACACCTTC.